Listed below are T cell receptor beta chains from one sample, sequenced in a study of CD8 T cells in ankylosing spondylitis. A single record per CDR3 protein comes from TCRdb applying MiXCR to the 5' RACE reads. This sample has some 840,000 distinct CDR3 sequences; roughly 10% occur once, and the top ten carry less than 0.65%. The sequencing sample was made of blood, either unsorted or a sorted T cell fraction (not recorded which). These receptor sequences come from a male donor with ankylosing spondylitis. Each CDR3 is given with its conserved first and last residue. Fields, in order: clone size, J gene, D gene, V gene, CDR3 DNA, CDR3 protein. The D gene is left open where the match is weak. Expanded clones are given a class, and other clones once, few, many or no size at all.

clone size: few
J gene: TRBJ2-3
D gene: -
V gene: TRBV20-1
CDR3 DNA: TGCAGTGCTAGAGATAGTCGGGGTTACAGCACAGATACGCAGTATTTT
CDR3 protein: CSARDSRGYSTDTQYF

clone size: -
J gene: TRBJ2-1
D gene: -
V gene: TRBV5-1
CDR3 DNA: TGCGCCAGCAGCTTGGCTCCAGGGGGGTACAATGAGCAGTTCTTC
CDR3 protein: CASSLAPGGYNEQFF

clone size: few
J gene: TRBJ2-3
D gene: TRBD1
V gene: TRBV24-1
CDR3 DNA: TGTGCCACCAGTGACGGGACAGTTAGCACAGATACGCAGTATTTT
CDR3 protein: CATSDGTVSTDTQYF

clone size: -
J gene: TRBJ1-4
D gene: -
V gene: TRBV5-1
CDR3 DNA: TGCGCCAGCAGCTTGGAGGGGTTGGGGGAAAAACTGTTTTTT
CDR3 protein: CASSLEGLGEKLFF

clone size: -
J gene: TRBJ1-6
D gene: -
V gene: TRBV12-3/TRBV12-4
CDR3 DNA: TGTGCCAGCAGTGCTCGACGGGGGCCCCTCCACTTT
CDR3 protein: CASSARRGPLHF

clone size: few
J gene: TRBJ2-7
D gene: -
V gene: TRBV7-2
CDR3 DNA: TGTGCCAGCAGCTTAGGTTTTGGTAGGGACGAGCAGTACTTC
CDR3 protein: CASSLGFGRDEQYF

clone size: -
J gene: TRBJ1-6
D gene: -
V gene: TRBV5-1
CDR3 DNA: TGCGCCAGCAGCGACGATGGGGGTTCACCCCTCCACTTT
CDR3 protein: CASSDDGGSPLHF

clone size: few
J gene: TRBJ2-1
D gene: TRBD2
V gene: TRBV4-2
CDR3 DNA: TGTGCCAGCAGCCAAGTACTAGCGGGGTCGAGCTCCTACAATGAGCAGTTCTTC
CDR3 protein: CASSQVLAGSSSYNEQFF

clone size: -
J gene: TRBJ2-3
D gene: TRBD2
V gene: TRBV20-1
CDR3 DNA: TGCAGTGCTAGAGCCGGGACTAGCGGGGATACGCAGTATTTT
CDR3 protein: CSARAGTSGDTQYF

clone size: -
J gene: TRBJ2-1
D gene: TRBD2
V gene: TRBV5-1
CDR3 DNA: TGCGCCAGCAGCATACTAGCGGGGTCCTACAATGAGCAGTTCTTC
CDR3 protein: CASSILAGSYNEQFF

clone size: many
J gene: TRBJ2-7
D gene: -
V gene: TRBV12-3/TRBV12-4
CDR3 DNA: TGTGCCAGCAGTCCCCGGGGGAGCTATCCCTCCTACGAGCAGTACTTC
CDR3 protein: CASSPRGSYPSYEQYF

clone size: few
J gene: TRBJ2-7
D gene: -
V gene: TRBV3-1
CDR3 DNA: TGTGCCAGCGGAGACTACGAGCAGTACTTC
CDR3 protein: CASGDYEQYF

clone size: many
J gene: TRBJ2-1
D gene: -
V gene: TRBV29-1
CDR3 DNA: TGCAGCGCCTCACAGGGAAGTAACTCCTACAATGAGCAGTTCTTC
CDR3 protein: CSASQGSNSYNEQFF

clone size: many
J gene: TRBJ2-5
D gene: TRBD2
V gene: TRBV20-1
CDR3 DNA: TGCAGTGCTCCGGGACTAGCGGGAGTAGAGACCCAGTACTTC
CDR3 protein: CSAPGLAGVETQYF

clone size: -
J gene: TRBJ2-5
D gene: -
V gene: TRBV7-2
CDR3 DNA: TGTGCCAGCAGCTTAGATTGGGGTCGCATCAAAGAGACCCAGTACTTC
CDR3 protein: CASSLDWGRIKETQYF

clone size: few
J gene: TRBJ2-5
D gene: -
V gene: TRBV9
CDR3 DNA: TGTGCCAGCGGAGGATGGGGAAGGGAGACCCAGTACTTC
CDR3 protein: CASGGWGRETQYF

clone size: -
J gene: TRBJ2-7
D gene: -
V gene: TRBV7-2
CDR3 DNA: TGTGCCAGCAGCTTAGCGTATAGCAGCTACGAGCAGTACTTC
CDR3 protein: CASSLAYSSYEQYF

clone size: -
J gene: TRBJ2-2
D gene: -
V gene: TRBV9
CDR3 DNA: TGTGCCAGCAGCACACAGAGTTTTGCCGGGGAGCTGTTTTTT
CDR3 protein: CASSTQSFAGELFF

clone size: few
J gene: TRBJ2-1
D gene: TRBD1
V gene: TRBV6-1
CDR3 DNA: TGTGCCACCAGGGGCCAGGGGGCGACGTATGAGCAGTTCTTC
CDR3 protein: CATRGQGATYEQFF

clone size: -
J gene: TRBJ2-2
D gene: -
V gene: TRBV21-1
CDR3 DNA: TGTGCCAGCAGGCAGGGGACAGGGGTCCCAAACACCGGGGAGCTGTTTTTT
CDR3 protein: CASRQGTGVPNTGELFF

clone size: -
J gene: TRBJ2-2
D gene: -
V gene: TRBV24-1
CDR3 DNA: TGTGCCACCAGTGACTCCCGGGCGGGCACCGGGGAGCTGTTTTTT
CDR3 protein: CATSDSRAGTGELFF

clone size: -
J gene: TRBJ2-7
D gene: -
V gene: TRBV18
CDR3 DNA: TGTGCCAGCTCACCATCTAGGTCCGAGCAGTACTTC
CDR3 protein: CASSPSRSEQYF

clone size: many
J gene: TRBJ1-4
D gene: -
V gene: TRBV27
CDR3 DNA: TGTGCCAGCAGTTTTGGGAATAGGCGTTCTGAAAAACTGTTTTTT
CDR3 protein: CASSFGNRRSEKLFF

clone size: -
J gene: TRBJ2-7
D gene: -
V gene: TRBV4-2
CDR3 DNA: TGTGCCAGCAGCCAAGCAACCTCGAGCTCCTACGAGCAGTACTTC
CDR3 protein: CASSQATSSSYEQYF

clone size: -
J gene: TRBJ2-7
D gene: TRBD2
V gene: TRBV20-1
CDR3 DNA: TGCAGTGCTGGGGGACTAGCGATCTCCGAGCAGTACTTC
CDR3 protein: CSAGGLAISEQYF

clone size: many
J gene: TRBJ1-5
D gene: TRBD1
V gene: TRBV7-2
CDR3 DNA: TGTGCCAGCAGCCAGGGGACAGGTGGTCAGCCCCAGCATTTT
CDR3 protein: CASSQGTGGQPQHF

clone size: many
J gene: TRBJ1-1
D gene: -
V gene: TRBV25-1
CDR3 DNA: TGTGCCAGCAGTGAATGGGACGGTCTCACTGAAGCTTTCTTT
CDR3 protein: CASSEWDGLTEAFF

clone size: -
J gene: TRBJ1-2
D gene: -
V gene: TRBV3-1
CDR3 DNA: TGTGCCAGCAGCTTTCCGGACAGCTATGGCTACACCTTC
CDR3 protein: CASSFPDSYGYTF

clone size: -
J gene: TRBJ2-5
D gene: TRBD2
V gene: TRBV4-3
CDR3 DNA: TGCGCCAGCAGCCAAGATTGGGGTAGCGGGGGCCCTGTGACCCAGTACTTC
CDR3 protein: CASSQDWGSGGPVTQYF

clone size: few
J gene: TRBJ1-2
D gene: -
V gene: TRBV6-5
CDR3 DNA: TGTGCCAGCAGTAAGGGGCACTATGGCTACACCTTC
CDR3 protein: CASSKGHYGYTF

clone size: -
J gene: TRBJ1-2
D gene: -
V gene: TRBV7-2
CDR3 DNA: TGTGCCAGCAGCTTGGTGTTTACTAACTATGGCTACACCTTC
CDR3 protein: CASSLVFTNYGYTF

clone size: -
J gene: TRBJ2-1
D gene: -
V gene: TRBV4-1
CDR3 DNA: TGCGCCAGCAGCCAAGTTGCAGGGATCTACAATGAGCAGTTCTTC
CDR3 protein: CASSQVAGIYNEQFF

clone size: -
J gene: TRBJ2-5
D gene: TRBD2
V gene: TRBV7-2
CDR3 DNA: TGTGCCAGCAACCCTAGCGGGAGTGGAGAGACCCAGTACTTC
CDR3 protein: CASNPSGSGETQYF

clone size: few
J gene: TRBJ1-6
D gene: -
V gene: TRBV6-1
CDR3 DNA: TGTGCCAGCAGTGAAGAAGGGGGTTGGGTCTCACCCCTCCACTTT
CDR3 protein: CASSEEGGWVSPLHF

clone size: -
J gene: TRBJ2-3
D gene: TRBD2
V gene: TRBV5-1
CDR3 DNA: TGCGCCAGCAGCCCCGGGGGGGATCCGAGCACAGATACGCAGTATTTT
CDR3 protein: CASSPGGDPSTDTQYF

clone size: few
J gene: TRBJ1-1
D gene: -
V gene: TRBV29-1
CDR3 DNA: TGCAGCGCGACGATGGGTCCCACTGAAGCTTTCTTT
CDR3 protein: CSATMGPTEAFF

clone size: few
J gene: TRBJ1-2
D gene: -
V gene: TRBV12-3/TRBV12-4
CDR3 DNA: TGTGCCAGCAGTCGACAGGACCCCGGGGGCGGCTACACCTTC
CDR3 protein: CASSRQDPGGGYTF

clone size: -
J gene: TRBJ2-5
D gene: -
V gene: TRBV20-1
CDR3 DNA: TGCAGTGCTTTAGACAGCTCCCCCGAAAAAGAGACCCAGTACTTC
CDR3 protein: CSALDSSPEKETQYF

clone size: few
J gene: TRBJ2-7
D gene: -
V gene: TRBV5-4
CDR3 DNA: TGTGCCAGCAGCTTGGAACTAGCAAAGCAGTACTTC
CDR3 protein: CASSLELAKQYF

clone size: few
J gene: TRBJ2-7
D gene: -
V gene: TRBV6-1
CDR3 DNA: TGTGCCAGCAGTCAAAAGCGGCAGACCTACGAGCAGTACTTC
CDR3 protein: CASSQKRQTYEQYF

clone size: -
J gene: TRBJ2-6
D gene: -
V gene: TRBV7-9
CDR3 DNA: TGTGCCAGCAGCGTTACAGGTCTCTCTGGGGCCAACGTCCTGACTTTC
CDR3 protein: CASSVTGLSGANVLTF

clone size: many
J gene: TRBJ2-2
D gene: -
V gene: TRBV6-5
CDR3 DNA: TGTGCCAGCAGTTCCGTAGGCGGGGAGCTGTTTTTT
CDR3 protein: CASSSVGGELFF

clone size: -
J gene: TRBJ2-7
D gene: -
V gene: TRBV6-1
CDR3 DNA: TGTGCCAGCACCCCCTCCCCTGGGAGGACCGACTCCTACGAGCAGTACTTC
CDR3 protein: CASTPSPGRTDSYEQYF

clone size: once
J gene: TRBJ2-2
D gene: TRBD2
V gene: TRBV7-2
CDR3 DNA: TGTGCCAGCATCCCTGATCTAGCGGGAGGCGTAACCGGGGAGCTGTTTTTT
CDR3 protein: CASIPDLAGGVTGELFF

clone size: few
J gene: TRBJ2-3
D gene: TRBD1
V gene: TRBV4-2
CDR3 DNA: TGTGCCAGCAGCCAAATTCCCCGGGACAGGGGGCAGGGGGATACGCAGTATTTT
CDR3 protein: CASSQIPRDRGQGDTQYF

clone size: -
J gene: TRBJ2-7
D gene: TRBD1
V gene: TRBV5-1
CDR3 DNA: TGCGCCAGCAGCTGGGCCGAGGACAGGGGTACCTACGAGCAGTACTTC
CDR3 protein: CASSWAEDRGTYEQYF

clone size: -
J gene: TRBJ1-4
D gene: -
V gene: TRBV20-1
CDR3 DNA: -
CDR3 protein: CSAFVGPGEKLFF

clone size: few
J gene: TRBJ1-4
D gene: TRBD1
V gene: TRBV20-1
CDR3 DNA: TGCAGTGCTTGGGACAGGGGAGGAGAAAAACTGTTTTTT
CDR3 protein: CSAWDRGGEKLFF

clone size: many
J gene: TRBJ2-7
D gene: TRBD1
V gene: TRBV29-1
CDR3 DNA: TGCAGCGTTAACCCCGGGACAGGGGGCTACGAGCAGTACTTC
CDR3 protein: CSVNPGTGGYEQYF